This TCR beta chain came from a study of technical replicates of blood from several donors. The CDR3 totals 11 residues. The V gene lost 3 bases and the J gene lost 2 bases, with 5 bases spanning the gap. CDR1 and CDR2 (germline): GTSNPN, SVGIG (reference sequence). Sequenced by immunoSEQ multiplex PCR; TCRdb stores in-frame clones only, minus some. This sample has 60,000 to 90,000 clones; approximately 97% occur once, and the top ten carry almost 0.3%. The clonotype was recovered from a human donor in good health. Sample: T cells isolated from PBMCs. The chain combines TRBV30 with TRBJ2-7; unclear D gene. The CDR3 nucleotides are TGTGCCTGGAGCCGTACCTACGAGCAGTACTTC. Its translation is CAWSRTYEQYF.